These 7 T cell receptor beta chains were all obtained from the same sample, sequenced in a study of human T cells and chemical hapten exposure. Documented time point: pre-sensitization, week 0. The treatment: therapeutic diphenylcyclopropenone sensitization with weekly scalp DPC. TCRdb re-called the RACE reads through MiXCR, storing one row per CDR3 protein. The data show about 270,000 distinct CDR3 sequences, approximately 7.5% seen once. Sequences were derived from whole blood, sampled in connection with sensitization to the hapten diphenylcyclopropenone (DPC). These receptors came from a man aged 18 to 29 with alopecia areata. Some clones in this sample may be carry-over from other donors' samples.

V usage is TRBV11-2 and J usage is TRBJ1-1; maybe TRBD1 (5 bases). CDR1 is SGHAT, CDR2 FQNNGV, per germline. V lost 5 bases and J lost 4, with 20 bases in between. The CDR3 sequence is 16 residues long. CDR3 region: CASSLTAEGLSTEAFF. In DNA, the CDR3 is TGTGCCAGCAGCCTAACGGCTGAGGGGTTGAGCACTGAAGCTTTCTTT.

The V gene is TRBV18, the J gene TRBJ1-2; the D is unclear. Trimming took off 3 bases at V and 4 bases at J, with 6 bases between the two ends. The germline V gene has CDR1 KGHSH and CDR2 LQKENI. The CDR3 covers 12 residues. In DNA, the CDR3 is TGTGCCAGCTCACCGGACGGCTATGGCTACACCTTC. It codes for CASSPDGYGYTF. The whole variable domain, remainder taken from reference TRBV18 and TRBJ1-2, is NAGVMQNPRHLVRRRGQEARLRCSPMKGHSHVYWYRQLPEEGLKFMVYLQKENIIDESGMPKERFSAEFPKEGPSILRIQQVVRGDSAAYFCASSPDGYGYTFGSGTRLTVV.

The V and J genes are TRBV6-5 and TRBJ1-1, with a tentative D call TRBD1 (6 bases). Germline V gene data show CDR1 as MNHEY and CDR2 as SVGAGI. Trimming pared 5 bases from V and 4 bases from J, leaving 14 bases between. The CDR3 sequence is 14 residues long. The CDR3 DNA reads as TGTGCCAGCAGTCCCAAGACAGGTTTCACTGAAGCTTTCTTT. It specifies CASSPKTGFTEAFF.

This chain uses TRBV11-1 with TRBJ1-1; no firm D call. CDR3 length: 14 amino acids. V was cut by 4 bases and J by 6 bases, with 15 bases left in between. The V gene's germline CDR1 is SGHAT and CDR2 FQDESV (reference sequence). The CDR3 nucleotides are TGTGCCAGCAGCTCGACGTCGGTAGGGCCTGAAGCTTTCTTT. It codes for CASSSTSVGPEAFF. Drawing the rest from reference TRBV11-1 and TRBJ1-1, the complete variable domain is EAEVAQSPRYKITEKSQAVAFWCDPISGHATLYWYRQILGQGPELLVQFQDESVVDDSQLPKDRFSAERLKGVDSTLKIQPAELGDSAMYLCASSSTSVGPEAFFGQGTRLTVV.

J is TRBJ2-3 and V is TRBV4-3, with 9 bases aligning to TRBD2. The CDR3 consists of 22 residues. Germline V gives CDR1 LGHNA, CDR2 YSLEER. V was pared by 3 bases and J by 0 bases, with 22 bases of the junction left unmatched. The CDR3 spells CASSQSPRLAVNLHISTDTQYF. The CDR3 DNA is TGCGCCAGCAGCCAGTCCCCTCGACTAGCGGTAAACCTACATATTAGCACAGATACGCAGTATTTT.

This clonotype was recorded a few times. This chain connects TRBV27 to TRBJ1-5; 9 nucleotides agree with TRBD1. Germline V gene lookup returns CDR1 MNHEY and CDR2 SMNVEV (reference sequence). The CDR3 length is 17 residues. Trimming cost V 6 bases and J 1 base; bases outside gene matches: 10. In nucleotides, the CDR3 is TGTGCCAGCAGAACCGGGACAGGGTTAACAAGCAATCAGCCCCAGCATTTT. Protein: CASRTGTGLTSNQPQHF.

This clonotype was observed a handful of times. In DNA form, the CDR3 reads TGTGCCAGCAGTGACCGGACAGTCCGCTCCTACGAGCAGTACTTC. Amino acid sequence: CASSDRTVRSYEQYF. The V gene is TRBV28, the J gene TRBJ2-7; D may be TRBD1 (6 bases). CDR1 and CDR2 from the germline V gene are MDHEN and SYDVKM. Deletions cut 5 bases from V and 0 bases from J, with 14 bases between. The CDR3 is made up of 15 amino acids.